This T cell receptor beta chain is drawn from a study of blood T cell repertoires in COVID-19. V trimming: 6 bases; J trimming: 1 base; junction bases outside the gene matches: 3. The V gene's germline CDR1 is MDHEN and CDR2 SYDVKM. CDR3 length: 16 residues. This clone was counted a single time. Profiling relied on immunoSEQ multiplex PCR, and the TCRdb table lists in-frame clones only, not all of them. This sample has hundreds of thousands of clones, with about 90% found just once. V usage is TRBV28 and J usage is TRBJ2-2; 12 bases match TRBD2. The sequenced material came from PBMCs or T cells enriched from blood (not recorded which). The TCR comes from a woman under 40 who had recovered from COVID-19. The CDR3 DNA sequence: TGTGCCAGCAGCCTGACTAGCGGGGGGAACACCGGGGAGCTGTTTTTT. The encoded protein is CASSLTSGGNTGELFF.